The 25 T cell receptor beta chains reported below all come from one sample, sequenced in a study of OX40 agonist ivuxolimab in advanced cancers. The library was generated by the immunoSEQ multiplex PCR assay. In TCRdb, the immuneACCESS table is reduced to in-frame sequences with V and J assigned. These tables do not hold every clone; where another copy was compared, an unresolved V gene accounts for under half, and the others remain unexplained. The sample table records 95,000 or so clones; about 91% of these occur just once. The ten largest make up 0.4% to 0.55% of the sample. The specimen was CD4+ or CD8+ T cells sorted from blood, collected in a trial of the OX40 agonist ivuxolimab. Receptors were obtained from an adult with an advanced solid tumor such as melanoma, head and neck, liver or kidney cancer.

The chain couples TRBV5-4 to TRBJ2-7, with D possibly matching TRBD1 (5 bases). V was trimmed by 0 bases and J by 3 bases, leaving 10 bases between them. This CDR3 comprises 14 residues. Germline V gene lookup returns CDR1 SGHNT and CDR2 YYREEE (reference sequence). In DNA, the CDR3 is TGTGCCAGCAGCTTGGTAGGGGTTCACTACGAGCAGTACTTC. Its protein product is CASSLVGVHYEQYF.

The chain carries TRBV2 and TRBJ2-1; D gene ambiguous. Germline V gene sequence: CDR1 SNHLY, CDR2 FYNNEI. The CDR3 extends over 12 amino acids. Trimming shortened V by 4 bases and J by 6 bases, and 7 bases separated the two germline ends. CDR3 amino acids: CASSVYGNEQFF. For the CDR3, the DNA is TGTGCCAGCAGTGTTTACGGCAATGAGCAGTTCTTC.

This chain connects TRBV6-1 to TRBJ2-3; 10 bases line up with TRBD2. Germline V gives CDR1 MNHNS, CDR2 SASEGT. The CDR3 is 20 amino acids. The V gene end was trimmed by 0 bases and the J gene end by 0 bases; junction bases not matched to a gene: 12. DNA for the CDR3: TGTGCCAGCAGTGAAGCGCTTCTGGGTAGCGGGAGGTTAAGCACAGATACGCAGTATTTT. Encoded protein: CASSEALLGSGRLSTDTQYF.

The J gene is TRBJ2-7, the V gene TRBV2, with TRBD2 as a possible D gene (6 bases). This CDR3 spans 15 amino acids. Germline CDR1 and CDR2: SNHLY and FYNNEI. Trimming removed 0 bases at V and 2 bases at J, with 11 bases between. The CDR3 spells CASSEAGGLTYEQYF. The CDR3 DNA follows: TGTGCCAGCAGTGAAGCAGGAGGACTAACCTACGAGCAGTACTTC.

This chain uses TRBV10-1 with TRBJ2-2; D gene ambiguous. There are 14 residues in the CDR3. Germline V CDR1 and CDR2: WNHNN, SYGVQD (reference sequence). Trimming removed 4 bases from V and 6 bases from J, with 12 bases in between. CDR3 in DNA: TGCGCCAGCAGTGGATCACTTAGCTCCGGGGAGCTGTTTTTT. Its translation: CASSGSLSSGELFF.

V gene TRBV19 combines with J gene TRBJ2-5; D unclear. Germline V gene data show CDR1 as LNHDA and CDR2 as SQIVND (reference sequence). Deletions cut 1 base from V and 2 bases from J, with 5 bases between. The CDR3 has 13 residues. The CDR3 region has the DNA TGTGCCAGTAGTATAGGCAGACAAGAGACCCAGTACTTC. This translates into CASSIGRQETQYF. The entire variable domain, with the rest obtained from reference TRBV19 and TRBJ2-5, is as follows: DGGITQSPKYLFRKEGQNVTLSCEQNLNHDAMYWYRQDPGQGLRLIYYSQIVNDFQKGDIAEGYSVSREKKESFPLTVTSAQKNPTAFYLCASSIGRQETQYFGPGTRLLVL.

The CDR3: CASSLVGQLAGELFF. Written as DNA, the CDR3 is TGCGCCAGCAGCTTGGTCGGACAGTTGGCCGGGGAGCTGTTTTTT. This rearrangement joins TRBV5-1 to TRBJ2-2, with a weak D call TRBD1 (6 bases). CDR1 and CDR2 (germline): SGHRS, YFSETQ. Trimming pared 0 bases from V and 6 bases from J, leaving 12 bases between. This CDR3 contains 15 residues.

The chain is built from TRBV5-6 and TRBJ2-3, with 14 bases identical to TRBD2. Losses at the gene ends were 4 bases for V and 5 bases for J; bases not matched to a gene: 6. CDR1 SGHDT and CDR2 YYEEEE come from the germline V gene. This CDR3 contains 16 residues. The CDR3 region has the DNA TGTGCCAGCAGCCGGGGACTAGCGGGGGAAGGAGATACGCAGTATTTT. Protein product: CASSRGLAGEGDTQYF.

The rearrangement joins TRBV5-8 to TRBJ2-5, with D uncertain. The length of the CDR3 is 14 residues. Germline CDR1 SGHTS, CDR2 YDEGEE. V lost 0 bases, J lost 5 bases, and 11 bases lay in between. CDR3 residues: CASSLEKGSETQYF. DNA of the CDR3: TGTGCCAGCAGCTTGGAAAAGGGATCGGAGACCCAGTACTTC.

This sequence joins TRBV5-1 and TRBJ2-1; D assignment may be TRBD1 or TRBD2 (5 bases each). From germline, CDR1 is SGHRS and CDR2 YFSETQ. The CDR3 extends over 15 amino acids. Trimming cost V 2 bases and J 6 bases, with 15 bases left between them. The CDR3 DNA is TGCGCCAGCAGCTTTTCTTCGGGACGCCTCAATGAGCAGTTCTTC. Protein product: CASSFSSGRLNEQFF.

The chain uses TRBV10-3 and TRBJ2-1; a weak D match, TRBD2 (6 bases). Trimming left V 10 bases short and J 9 bases short, with 13 bases between. The CDR3 contains 11 residues. Germline values: CDR1 ENHRY, CDR2 SYGVKD. The DNA of the CDR3 is TGTGCCACCGGGGGACTTTCTGAGCAGTTCTTC. Its translation: CATGGLSEQFF.

The rearrangement joins TRBV2 to TRBJ1-2, with a weak D call TRBD1 (5 bases). The V gene lost 4 bases and the J gene lost 4 bases, with 7 bases spanning the gap. The V gene's germline CDR1 is SNHLY and CDR2 FYNNEI. This CDR3 has 12 amino acids. DNA of the CDR3: TGTGCCAGCAGTGGGGGCTCCTATGGCTACACCTTC. Protein: CASSGGSYGYTF.

There are a few counts of this clone. The rearrangement joins TRBV5-1 to TRBJ1-1; D remains unclear. The CDR3 is 14 residues long. Germline V gives CDR1 SGHRS, CDR2 YFSETQ. The V end lost 0 bases, the J end lost 1 base, and 7 bases lay between the germline ends. The CDR3 nucleotides read TGCGCCAGCAGCTTGGGAACCAAGAACACTGAAGCTTTCTTT. Translating it yields CASSLGTKNTEAFF.

The chain links TRBV7-8 to TRBJ1-2; 7 bases are shared with TRBD1. Germline V CDR1 and CDR2: SGHVS, FQNEAQ. This CDR3 has 16 amino acids. The ends lost 1 base at V and 7 bases at J; junction bases unmatched: 12. This CDR3 reads CASSLGAYDRVGGYTF. The CDR3 nucleotides read TGTGCCAGCAGCTTAGGGGCCTATGACAGGGTGGGTGGCTACACCTTC. The entire variable domain, with the rest obtained from reference TRBV7-8 and TRBJ1-2, is as follows: GAGVSQSPRYKVAKRGQDVALRCDPISGHVSLFWYQQALGQGPEFLTYFQNEAQLDKSGLPSDRFFAERPEGSVSTLKIQRTQQEDSAVYLCASSLGAYDRVGGYTFGSGTRLTVV.

The gene calls are TRBV27 and TRBJ2-2; D is unclear. The CDR3 sequence is 13 residues long. Germline values: CDR1 MNHEY, CDR2 SMNVEV (reference sequence). V dropped 4 bases and J dropped 6 bases, with 9 bases sitting between them. CDR3 loop: CASSYHIPGELFF. CDR3 in DNA: TGTGCCAGCAGTTACCACATTCCCGGGGAGCTGTTTTTT.

The CDR3 here is CASSPGTLGTDTQYF. The CDR3 nucleotides read TGTGCCAGCAGCCCCGGGACCTTGGGGACAGATACGCAGTATTTT. The V call is TRBV11-3, the J call TRBJ2-3; D may be TRBD1 or TRBD2 (5 bases each). This CDR3 region has 15 residues. Deletions cut 5 bases from V and 3 bases from J, with 15 bases between. CDR1 SGHNT and CDR2 YENEEA come from the germline V gene.

The chain couples TRBV6-5 to TRBJ1-4; unclear D gene. Trimming shortened V by 5 bases and J by 7 bases, and 17 bases separated the two germline ends. CDR3 length equals 15 residues. Germline CDR1 and CDR2: MNHEY and SVGAGI. The CDR3 reads CASSLRTPLGEKLFF. The CDR3 nucleotides read TGTGCCAGCAGTCTGAGGACGCCTCTGGGTGAAAAACTGTTTTTT.

The chain carries TRBV27 and TRBJ1-6; the D gene is possibly TRBD1 (6 bases). This CDR3 has 16 amino acids. Trimming took 4 bases from V and 8 from J, leaving 18 bases between them. Germline CDR1 reads MNHEY; CDR2 reads SMNVEV (reference sequence). The CDR3 sequence is CASSSSPGHADSPLHF. The CDR3 region has the DNA TGTGCCAGCAGTTCCTCACCGGGACACGCAGATTCACCCCTCCACTTT.

The chain joins TRBV2 to TRBJ2-3; no definite D call. The germline CDR1 and CDR2 sequences are SNHLY and FYNNEI. V dropped 3 bases and J dropped 6 bases, with 4 bases sitting between them. The CDR3 spans 11 residues. The CDR3, as DNA: TGTGCCAGCAGTGAGGGGGATACGCAGTATTTT. Translating it yields CASSEGDTQYF.

The J gene is TRBJ1-1, the V gene TRBV5-1; 8 bases map to TRBD1. CDR3 size: 13 residues. V lost 0 bases to trimming and J lost 9 bases; unmatched junction nucleotides: 4. Germline assignment: CDR1 SGHRS and CDR2 YFSETQ. The CDR3 region is CASSLDRDRKAFF. The CDR3 DNA reads TGCGCCAGCAGCTTGGACAGGGACAGGAAAGCTTTCTTT. Using reference TRBV5-1 and TRBJ1-1 for the parts outside the CDR3, the full variable domain is KAGVTQTPRYLIKTRGQQVTLSCSPISGHRSVSWYQQTPGQGLQFLFEYFSETQRNKGNFPGRFSGRQFSNSRSEMNVSTLELGDSALYLCASSLDRDRKAFFGQGTRLTVV.

The sample holds one count of this clone. The DNA for the CDR3 is TGTGCCTGGAGTTCGGGAGCGGGAGGGCCCCACGAGCAGTACTTC. Residues: CAWSSGAGGPHEQYF. The chain combines TRBV30 with TRBJ2-7; 10 bases match TRBD2. Germline-derived CDR1 and CDR2 are GTSNPN and SVGIG (reference sequence). V dropped 2 bases and J dropped 5; count of bases not matched to a gene: 9. The CDR3 has 15 amino acids.

This chain connects TRBV29-1 to TRBJ2-5, with a tentative D call TRBD1 (5 bases). Germline CDR1 and CDR2: SQVTM and ANQGSEA. The CDR3 has 14 residues. Between the trimmed V and J ends, which lost 8 bases and 0 bases, there was a span of 16 bases. The CDR3 DNA is TGCAGCACAAGACAGACCCTGTACCAAGAGACCCAGTACTTC. It codes for CSTRQTLYQETQYF.

This sequence joins TRBV4-2 and TRBJ2-5; TRBD1 is a possible D gene (6 bases). Trimming took off 1 base at V and 3 bases at J, with 12 bases between the two ends. CDR3 length: 15 amino acids. CDR1 and CDR2 (germline): LGHNA, YNFKEQ. The CDR3 reads CASSQARAGEETQYF. In DNA, the CDR3 is TGTGCCAGCAGCCAAGCTCGGGCAGGGGAAGAGACCCAGTACTTC.

The V and J genes are TRBV15 and TRBJ1-4; D gene uncertain. CDR1 and CDR2 from the germline V gene are LNHNV and YYDKDF (reference sequence). CDR3 length: 14 residues. Trimming cost V 0 bases and J 8 bases, with 10 bases left between them. The CDR3 nucleotides are TGTGCCACCAGCAGAGATCGGGGAGCCGAAAAACTGTTTTTT. Protein: CATSRDRGAEKLFF.

This chain connects TRBV6-5 to TRBJ2-7; perhaps TRBD2 as D (5 bases). The CDR3 runs to 14 residues. The ends were cut back, 6 bases at V and 0 bases at J, with 12 bases in the middle. Germline loops: CDR1 MNHEY, CDR2 SVGAGI. As DNA, the CDR3 is TGTGCCAGCAGCCCGGGGTTTGACTCCTACGAGCAGTACTTC. Translating it yields CASSPGFDSYEQYF.